Listed below are T cell receptor beta chains from one sample, sequenced in a study of blood T cell repertoires in COVID-19. TCRdb keeps only in-frame clones here, not all; method: immunoSEQ multiplex PCR. The repertoire holds 200,000 or so clones, with 88% as singletons. Sequencing input: PBMCs or T cells enriched from blood (not recorded which). The receptors originated from a young woman who had recovered from COVID-19. CDR3s include the opening cysteine and the closing phenylalanine or tryptophan. A D gene is named only where the DNA matches it firmly. Size is stated for part of the rows, as once, few or many counts, or as a class when the clone is expanded.

J gene: TRBJ2-7
D gene: NA
V gene: TRBV4-3
clone size: NA
CDR3 DNA: TGCGCCAGCAGCCAAGATCTAAGGGGCTACGAGCAGTACTTC
CDR3 protein: CASSQDLRGYEQYF

J gene: TRBJ2-2
D gene: NA
V gene: TRBV6-2/TRBV6-3
clone size: NA
CDR3 DNA: TGTGCCAGCAGTTACAGAGGACACCTCGCGAACACCGGGGAGCTGTTTTTT
CDR3 protein: CASSYRGHLANTGELFF

J gene: TRBJ1-1
D gene: NA
V gene: TRBV24-1
clone size: NA
CDR3 DNA: TGTGCCACCAGTGAGTCGGGGGGGGACGAAGCTTTCTTT
CDR3 protein: CATSESGGDEAFF

J gene: TRBJ1-4
D gene: TRBD1
V gene: TRBV4-3
clone size: NA
CDR3 DNA: TGCGCCAGCAGCCAAGAAGGGACAGCTAATGAAAAACTGTTTTTT
CDR3 protein: CASSQEGTANEKLFF

J gene: TRBJ1-2
D gene: NA
V gene: TRBV5-1
clone size: NA
CDR3 DNA: TGCGCCAGCAGCTTTTGGACAAACTATGGCTACACCTTC
CDR3 protein: CASSFWTNYGYTF

J gene: TRBJ2-3
D gene: NA
V gene: TRBV4-1
clone size: NA
CDR3 DNA: TGCGCCAGCAGCCAAGAAGCCCAGGGCGGAGATACGCAGTATTTT
CDR3 protein: CASSQEAQGGDTQYF

J gene: TRBJ2-7
D gene: TRBD1
V gene: TRBV5-1
clone size: NA
CDR3 DNA: TGCGCCAGCAGCAGCTCGGGACAGACCTACGAGCAGTACTTC
CDR3 protein: CASSSSGQTYEQYF

J gene: TRBJ1-6
D gene: NA
V gene: TRBV25-1
clone size: few
CDR3 DNA: TGTGCCTCGGAGGGGCAGGAGTATAATTCACCCCTCCACTTT
CDR3 protein: CASEGQEYNSPLHF

J gene: TRBJ2-7
D gene: TRBD1
V gene: TRBV12-3/TRBV12-4
clone size: NA
CDR3 DNA: TGTGCCAGCAGAAGGGGACAGATCGACGAGCAGTACTTC
CDR3 protein: CASRRGQIDEQYF

J gene: TRBJ2-1
D gene: NA
V gene: TRBV11-1
clone size: NA
CDR3 DNA: TGTGCCAGCAGCTCCCCGTCGGTAGCGGCTTACAATGAGCAGTTCTTC
CDR3 protein: CASSSPSVAAYNEQFF

J gene: TRBJ2-3
D gene: TRBD2
V gene: TRBV5-4
clone size: NA
CDR3 DNA: TGTGCCAGCAGCTTGGAACTAGCGGGGGGTCTCGGCACAGATACGCAGTATTTT
CDR3 protein: CASSLELAGGLGTDTQYF

J gene: TRBJ1-1
D gene: NA
V gene: TRBV13
clone size: NA
CDR3 DNA: TGTGCCAGCAGCTTACGGGGGGTCCCTGAAGCTTTCTTT
CDR3 protein: CASSLRGVPEAFF

J gene: TRBJ2-1
D gene: TRBD2
V gene: TRBV10-3
clone size: NA
CDR3 DNA: TGTGCCATCAGTGAGGGACTAGGATTCTACAATGAGCAGTTCTTC
CDR3 protein: CAISEGLGFYNEQFF

J gene: TRBJ2-7
D gene: TRBD1
V gene: TRBV7-9
clone size: NA
CDR3 DNA: TGTGCCAGCAGCCCAAACCCAGGGGGCTACGAGCAGTACTTC
CDR3 protein: CASSPNPGGYEQYF

J gene: TRBJ2-7
D gene: TRBD1
V gene: TRBV18
clone size: NA
CDR3 DNA: TGTGCCAGCTCACGGGACAGGGGTTCGCACGAGCAGTACTTC
CDR3 protein: CASSRDRGSHEQYF

J gene: TRBJ1-1
D gene: TRBD1
V gene: TRBV4-2
clone size: NA
CDR3 DNA: TGTGCCAGCAGCCGATCCGGGACAGTGAACACTGAAGCTTTCTTT
CDR3 protein: CASSRSGTVNTEAFF

J gene: TRBJ2-2
D gene: TRBD1
V gene: TRBV10-3
clone size: NA
CDR3 DNA: TGTGCCATCAGTGGCGGACAGGGGGCGACCGGGGAGCTGTTTTTT
CDR3 protein: CAISGGQGATGELFF

J gene: TRBJ1-1
D gene: NA
V gene: TRBV7-2
clone size: NA
CDR3 DNA: TGTGCCAGCAGCACCGTAATGAGCACTGAAGCTTTCTTT
CDR3 protein: CASSTVMSTEAFF

J gene: TRBJ2-3
D gene: NA
V gene: TRBV25-1
clone size: NA
CDR3 DNA: TGTGCCAGCAGTGCGGACAGACCAGCGGATACGCAGTATTTT
CDR3 protein: CASSADRPADTQYF

J gene: TRBJ1-5
D gene: NA
V gene: TRBV20-1
clone size: NA
CDR3 DNA: TGCAGTGCTAGTGGGGCGGGTAGCAATCAGCCCCAGCATTTT
CDR3 protein: CSASGAGSNQPQHF

J gene: TRBJ2-5
D gene: TRBD1
V gene: TRBV24-1
clone size: NA
CDR3 DNA: TGTGCCACCAGTGATCGGGACAGCACAGAGACCCAGTACTTC
CDR3 protein: CATSDRDSTETQYF

J gene: TRBJ2-5
D gene: TRBD1
V gene: TRBV7-2
clone size: NA
CDR3 DNA: TGTGCCAGCAGCTTTGGCAGGGGGACGACAGAGACCCAGTACTTC
CDR3 protein: CASSFGRGTTETQYF

J gene: TRBJ2-1
D gene: NA
V gene: TRBV7-2
clone size: NA
CDR3 DNA: TGTGCCAGCAGCTTAGGGGCGGGGTTCTACAATGAGCAGTTCTTC
CDR3 protein: CASSLGAGFYNEQFF

J gene: TRBJ2-5
D gene: NA
V gene: TRBV10-2
clone size: NA
CDR3 DNA: TGCGCCAGCAGGGGGGACTCGGTACGAGAGACCCAGTACTTC
CDR3 protein: CASRGDSVRETQYF

J gene: TRBJ2-7
D gene: TRBD1
V gene: TRBV7-9
clone size: NA
CDR3 DNA: TGTGCCAGCAGCTCACCGGGACAGGGGGCGCGAGAGCAGTACTTC
CDR3 protein: CASSSPGQGAREQYF

J gene: TRBJ2-1
D gene: NA
V gene: TRBV5-1
clone size: NA
CDR3 DNA: TGCGCCAGCAGCTTGGAGGGACTTTCCTACAATGAGCAGTTCTTC
CDR3 protein: CASSLEGLSYNEQFF

J gene: TRBJ2-7
D gene: TRBD2
V gene: TRBV3-1/TRBV3-2
clone size: NA
CDR3 DNA: TGTGCCAGCAGCCAAAGGCCAGCGGGGGTTATATACGAGCAGTACTTC
CDR3 protein: CASSQRPAGVIYEQYF

J gene: TRBJ1-5
D gene: TRBD1
V gene: TRBV7-8
clone size: NA
CDR3 DNA: TGTGCCAGCAGCGACAATCGATCCCCGACAGGGGTAAGCAATCAGCCCCAGCATTTT
CDR3 protein: CASSDNRSPTGVSNQPQHF

J gene: TRBJ1-1
D gene: NA
V gene: TRBV9
clone size: NA
CDR3 DNA: TGTGCCAGCAGCGTAGGCCAGGGGAGTTCTGAAGCTTTCTTT
CDR3 protein: CASSVGQGSSEAFF

J gene: TRBJ1-4
D gene: NA
V gene: TRBV28
clone size: NA
CDR3 DNA: TGTGCCAGCGGGGCCTATCGATCTAATGAAAAACTGTTTTTT
CDR3 protein: CASGAYRSNEKLFF

J gene: TRBJ1-5
D gene: NA
V gene: TRBV4-3
clone size: NA
CDR3 DNA: TGCGCCAGCAGCCAAGATATGGGGACTGGCAATCAGCCCCAGCATTTT
CDR3 protein: CASSQDMGTGNQPQHF

J gene: TRBJ1-1
D gene: NA
V gene: TRBV14
clone size: NA
CDR3 DNA: TGTGCCAGCAGCCAAGCAACGGGGAACACTGAAGCTTTCTTT
CDR3 protein: CASSQATGNTEAFF

J gene: TRBJ2-5
D gene: NA
V gene: TRBV24-1
clone size: NA
CDR3 DNA: TGTGCCACCAGTGGTAGGGGTAATGGCGAGACCCAGTACTTC
CDR3 protein: CATSGRGNGETQYF

J gene: TRBJ1-1
D gene: NA
V gene: TRBV12-3/TRBV12-4
clone size: few
CDR3 DNA: TGTGCCAGCAGGGCATCCAACACTGAAGCTTTCTTT
CDR3 protein: CASRASNTEAFF

J gene: TRBJ1-5
D gene: NA
V gene: TRBV6-7
clone size: NA
CDR3 DNA: TGTGCCAGCAGTTACTCGATCGGTCACGCAAACAATCAGCCCCAGCATTTT
CDR3 protein: CASSYSIGHANNQPQHF

J gene: TRBJ2-7
D gene: NA
V gene: TRBV29-1
clone size: NA
CDR3 DNA: TGCAGCGTTGCAGTCAGCTACGAGCAGTACTTC
CDR3 protein: CSVAVSYEQYF

J gene: TRBJ1-5
D gene: NA
V gene: TRBV5-1
clone size: NA
CDR3 DNA: TGCGCCAGCAGCCCCATTCCAGGGTATCAGCCCCAGCATTTT
CDR3 protein: CASSPIPGYQPQHF

J gene: TRBJ2-7
D gene: TRBD2
V gene: TRBV6-5
clone size: NA
CDR3 DNA: TGTGCCAGCCGGCGGGGGAAAAGCTTTGGGAGCGAGCAGTACTTC
CDR3 protein: CASRRGKSFGSEQYF

J gene: TRBJ2-7
D gene: NA
V gene: TRBV7-9
clone size: NA
CDR3 DNA: TGTGCCAGCAGCTTAGCTCGGCAGGGGCCCTACGAGCAGTACTTC
CDR3 protein: CASSLARQGPYEQYF

J gene: TRBJ1-5
D gene: TRBD1
V gene: TRBV27
clone size: NA
CDR3 DNA: TGTGCCAGCAGTGTCAACAGGGGCTGGCAGCCCCAGCATTTT
CDR3 protein: CASSVNRGWQPQHF

J gene: TRBJ1-3
D gene: NA
V gene: TRBV15
clone size: NA
CDR3 DNA: TGTGCCACCAGCCCGAGAGATTCAAGAACTGGAAACACCATATATTTT
CDR3 protein: CATSPRDSRTGNTIYF

J gene: TRBJ1-6
D gene: NA
V gene: TRBV28
clone size: NA
CDR3 DNA: TGTGCCAGCATAACGTCCAGGGAAACTTCACCCCTCCACTTT
CDR3 protein: CASITSRETSPLHF

J gene: TRBJ2-7
D gene: NA
V gene: TRBV9
clone size: NA
CDR3 DNA: TGTGCCAGCAGCGTAGCGGGGAGCTACGAGCAGTACTTC
CDR3 protein: CASSVAGSYEQYF

J gene: TRBJ2-2
D gene: NA
V gene: TRBV4-2
clone size: NA
CDR3 DNA: TGTGCCAGCAGCCAAGATCCCGCACTCGGGGAGCTGTTTTTT
CDR3 protein: CASSQDPALGELFF

J gene: TRBJ2-7
D gene: TRBD1
V gene: TRBV11-2
clone size: NA
CDR3 DNA: TGTGCCAGCAGCTTAGAGAGGGACAGCTACGAGCAGTACTTC
CDR3 protein: CASSLERDSYEQYF

J gene: TRBJ2-6
D gene: TRBD2
V gene: TRBV4-3
clone size: NA
CDR3 DNA: TGCGCCAGCAGCCCGAGGCGACTAGCGGGGGGGCAAGGGGCCAACGTCCTGACTTTC
CDR3 protein: CASSPRRLAGGQGANVLTF

J gene: TRBJ2-5
D gene: TRBD2
V gene: TRBV6-2/TRBV6-3
clone size: NA
CDR3 DNA: TGTGCCAGCAGTAGCGGGGGAGAGACCCAGTACTTC
CDR3 protein: CASSSGGETQYF

J gene: TRBJ2-5
D gene: TRBD1
V gene: TRBV6-5
clone size: NA
CDR3 DNA: TGTGCCAGCAGTTACTCATTGAGGGGGCGGGCAGAGACCCAGTACTTC
CDR3 protein: CASSYSLRGRAETQYF

J gene: TRBJ1-1
D gene: NA
V gene: TRBV15
clone size: NA
CDR3 DNA: TGTGCCACCAGCAGAGATCGAACGACACAGGGTTCGGCTTTCTTT
CDR3 protein: CATSRDRTTQGSAFF

J gene: TRBJ2-7
D gene: TRBD2
V gene: TRBV3-1/TRBV3-2
clone size: NA
CDR3 DNA: TGTGCCAGCAGCCGCCTCAGGGGACTAGCGGGGGGCAAGGGCGCCGAGCAGTACTTC
CDR3 protein: CASSRLRGLAGGKGAEQYF

J gene: TRBJ1-1
D gene: NA
V gene: TRBV4-1
clone size: NA
CDR3 DNA: TGCGCCAGCAGCCCAAGGGGGAACACTGAAGCTTTCTTT
CDR3 protein: CASSPRGNTEAFF

J gene: TRBJ2-2
D gene: NA
V gene: TRBV2
clone size: NA
CDR3 DNA: TGTGCCAGCAGTGAGGAGGTAGCAGCGAACACCGGGGAGCTGTTTTTT
CDR3 protein: CASSEEVAANTGELFF

J gene: TRBJ1-5
D gene: NA
V gene: TRBV27
clone size: NA
CDR3 DNA: TGTGCCAGCAGTCCACTGGGGGCCGGCTATTATAGCAATCAGCCCCAGCATTTT
CDR3 protein: CASSPLGAGYYSNQPQHF

J gene: TRBJ2-3
D gene: NA
V gene: TRBV6-5
clone size: NA
CDR3 DNA: TGTGCCAGCAGTTACGCGGGGGCCCTCACAGATACGCAGTATTTT
CDR3 protein: CASSYAGALTDTQYF

J gene: TRBJ2-2
D gene: TRBD2
V gene: TRBV7-2
clone size: NA
CDR3 DNA: TGTGCCAGCAGCTTACAAGCGGGGGCGTTTAACACCGGGGAGCTGTTTTTT
CDR3 protein: CASSLQAGAFNTGELFF

J gene: TRBJ1-6
D gene: NA
V gene: TRBV11-1
clone size: NA
CDR3 DNA: TGTGCCAGCAGCTTAGTGCCAGGGGAGAATTCACCCCTCCACTTT
CDR3 protein: CASSLVPGENSPLHF

J gene: TRBJ2-2
D gene: TRBD2
V gene: TRBV19
clone size: NA
CDR3 DNA: TGTGCCAGTACCCGAGGGACTAGCGGGGGGAACACCGGGGAGCTGTTTTTT
CDR3 protein: CASTRGTSGGNTGELFF

J gene: TRBJ2-3
D gene: NA
V gene: TRBV4-1
clone size: NA
CDR3 DNA: TGCGCCAGCAGATGGGGGGCTAGCGGTTACACAGATACGCAGTATTTT
CDR3 protein: CASRWGASGYTDTQYF